The 25 T cell receptor beta chains presented below share a single source sample, sequenced in a study of cytomegalovirus exposure and HLA in healthy donors. This PCR relied on a set of 60 Vbeta primers and 13 Jbeta primers. Profiling relied on immunoSEQ multiplex PCR, and the TCRdb table lists in-frame clones only, not all of them. The data show over 150,000 clones, less than 85% seen once. The sample taken for sequencing was PBMCs. Receptor source: a boy younger than 10 in good health and CMV-seronegative.

The chain links TRBV27 to TRBJ2-3, with 13 bases lining up with TRBD2. The CDR3 runs 18 residues. The germline V gene has CDR1 MNHEY and CDR2 SMNVEV (reference sequence). The junction had 10 bases not matched to a gene; V was cut back by 5 bases and J by 2 bases. In nucleotides, the CDR3 is TGTGCCAGCAGTCCACGGACTAGCGGGAGTCGTGTCACAGATACGCAGTATTTT. Encoded protein: CASSPRTSGSRVTDTQYF.

The chain is built from TRBV27 and TRBJ2-5; no firm D call. The germline V gene encodes CDR1 MNHEY and CDR2 SMNVEV (reference sequence). V was trimmed by 0 bases and J by 1 base, leaving 9 bases between them. The CDR3 covers 15 residues. CDR3 sequence reads: CASSLSAQLQETQYF. The CDR3 coding sequence is TGTGCCAGCAGTTTATCCGCACAGCTCCAAGAGACCCAGTACTTC.

This chain's CDR3 is CASSIGGGSEQFF. CDR3 coding DNA: TGTGCCAGCAGCATAGGAGGTGGGAGTGAGCAGTTCTTC. The chain uses TRBV2 and TRBJ2-1; D perhaps matches TRBD2 (5 bases). This CDR3 contains 13 residues. Germline loops: CDR1 SNHLY, CDR2 FYNNEI. V was pared by 6 bases and J by 9 bases, with 15 bases between.

The V gene is TRBV6-5, the J gene TRBJ1-6; TRBD1 might be the D (5 bases). CDR1 is MNHEY, CDR2 SVGAGI, per germline. The CDR3 length is 15 residues. The ends were cut back, 2 bases at V and 9 bases at J, with 14 bases in the middle. The CDR3 loop is CASSYVRALGSPLHF. Written as DNA, the CDR3 is TGTGCCAGCAGTTACGTCAGGGCATTGGGTTCACCCCTCCACTTT.

This chain uses TRBV5-1 with TRBJ2-1, with 9 bases aligning to TRBD1. V trimming: 5 bases; J trimming: 1 base; junction bases outside the gene matches: 4. The CDR3 is 15 amino acids. The germline CDR1 and CDR2 sequences are SGHRS and YFSETQ. DNA for the CDR3: TGCGCCAGCAGTTCGGGACAGGGTTCCTACAATGAGCAGTTCTTC. Protein product: CASSSGQGSYNEQFF.

The chain combines TRBV9 with TRBJ2-1, with a tentative D call TRBD2 (5 bases). V shed 0 bases and J shed 4 bases, with 11 bases lying between them. This CDR3 contains 15 residues. Per germline, CDR1 SGDLS and CDR2 YYNGEE. CDR3 protein: CASSVGGLGYNEQFF. The CDR3 region has the DNA TGTGCCAGCAGCGTAGGAGGACTCGGGTACAATGAGCAGTTCTTC.

The rearrangement joins TRBV9 to TRBJ2-1, with TRBD2 identical over 11 bases. The V segment lost 4 bases and the J segment 5 bases; nucleotides outside the gene matches: 5. Germline loops: CDR1 SGDLS, CDR2 YYNGEE. The CDR3 runs 15 residues. The CDR3 is CASSLTSGGDNEQFF. CDR3 nucleotides: TGTGCCAGCAGCCTCACTAGCGGGGGAGACAATGAGCAGTTCTTC.

This chain links TRBV10-1 with TRBJ2-1; the match to TRBD1 covers 7 bases. Germline V gene sequence: CDR1 WNHNN, CDR2 SYGVQD (reference sequence). Losses at the gene ends were 10 bases for V and 4 bases for J; bases not matched to a gene: 7. There are 13 residues in the CDR3. In nucleotides, the CDR3 is TGCGCCAACCGGGGACAGCGTTACAATGAGCAGTTCTTC. Translation gives CANRGQRYNEQFF.

The chain is built from TRBV15 and TRBJ1-5; D unclear. Germline loops: CDR1 LNHNV, CDR2 YYDKDF (reference sequence). CDR3 length: 13 amino acids. Trimming took 0 bases from V and 7 from J, leaving 7 bases between them. DNA for the CDR3: TGTGCCACCAGCAGAGATCCGGGACAGCCCCAGCATTTT. It specifies CATSRDPGQPQHF.

The chain combines TRBV6-6 with TRBJ1-1, with 8 bases aligning to TRBD1. There are 13 residues in the CDR3. Germline CDR1 and CDR2: MNHNY and SVGAGI (reference sequence). V trimming: 7 bases; J trimming: 1 base; junction bases outside the gene matches: 2. DNA of the CDR3: TGTGCCAGCAAGACAGGGGAGAACACTGAAGCTTTCTTT. Translated, it gives CASKTGENTEAFF.

The gene calls are TRBV5-1 and TRBJ2-1; 9 bases are a match to TRBD2. This CDR3 spans 14 amino acids. Germline loops: CDR1 SGHRS, CDR2 YFSETQ. Germline trimming cut 4 bases from V and 8 bases from J; bases unmatched to any gene: 7. Here the CDR3 reads CASSVAGAPDEQFF. In nucleotides, the CDR3 is TGCGCCAGCAGCGTAGCGGGAGCCCCCGATGAGCAGTTCTTC.

In this sample, this clone turned up once. The gene calls are TRBV28 and TRBJ1-2; 8 nucleotides align to TRBD1. The CDR3 totals 17 residues. Trimming at V came to 1 base and at J to 2 bases, leaving 9 bases not matched to a gene. Germline assignment: CDR1 MDHEN and CDR2 SYDVKM. DNA for the CDR3: TGTGCCAGCAGTTTATTATTCCCGGGACAGGAGAACTATGGCTACACCTTC. This codes for CASSLLFPGQENYGYTF.

For the CDR3, the DNA is TGTGCCAGCAGTTTAACTCGGGGGGTCCCGCAGTTCTTC. Translated: CASSLTRGVPQFF. The chain is built from TRBV28 and TRBJ2-1; 7 positions match TRBD2. Germline trimming cut 2 bases from V and 12 bases from J; bases unmatched to any gene: 7. Looked up from germline, CDR1 is MDHEN and CDR2 is SYDVKM. The CDR3 is 13 amino acids.

This chain connects TRBV9 to TRBJ2-3; 12 nucleotides line up with TRBD2. Looked up from germline, CDR1 is SGDLS and CDR2 is YYNGEE. The CDR3 covers 15 residues. V lost 4 bases, J lost 6 bases, and 6 bases stayed unmatched. The CDR3 DNA reads as TGTGCCAGCAGCCTAACTAGCGGGGGGAGGGATACGCAGTATTTT. Its protein is CASSLTSGGRDTQYF.

This rearrangement joins TRBV7-9 to TRBJ2-1; D is perhaps TRBD1 (7 bases). Germline V gene data show CDR1 as SEHNR and CDR2 as FQNEAQ (reference sequence). Trimming removed 5 bases from V and 5 bases from J, with 28 bases in between. This CDR3 region has 19 residues. The CDR3 is CASSQRTTQGDFSDNEQFF. In DNA, the CDR3 is TGTGCCAGCAGCCAAAGGACTACGCAGGGGGATTTTTCGGACAATGAGCAGTTCTTC.

The gene calls are TRBV10-3 and TRBJ1-1; perhaps TRBD1 as D (5 bases). Looked up from germline, CDR1 is ENHRY and CDR2 is SYGVKD. Trimming stripped 6 bases from V and 4 bases from J, with 15 bases between. The CDR3 has 14 residues. CDR3 protein: CAIRARAPGTEAFF. DNA for the CDR3: TGTGCCATCAGGGCCAGGGCCCCCGGCACTGAAGCTTTCTTT.

CDR3 sequence reads: CASSIRLAGDEQYF. In DNA, the CDR3 is TGCGCCAGCAGCATCCGACTAGCGGGAGACGAGCAGTACTTC. The chain joins TRBV5-1 to TRBJ2-7; 12 nucleotides align to TRBD2. Germline V CDR1 and CDR2: SGHRS, YFSETQ. With 4 bases clipped from V and 5 bases from J, the junction kept 4 bases outside the gene matches. This CDR3 has 14 amino acids.

The chain employs TRBV6-1 and TRBJ1-1; D may be TRBD1 (6 bases). Germline lookup yields CDR1 MNHNS and CDR2 SASEGT. The CDR3 contains 15 residues. The ends were cut back, 4 bases at V and 5 bases at J, with 17 bases in the middle. CDR3 nucleotides: TGTGCCAGCAGTGCCCGATTGGGGGCAGGAACTGAAGCTTTCTTT. Translated, it gives CASSARLGAGTEAFF.

The chain employs TRBV27 and TRBJ2-3; tentatively, D is TRBD1 (5 bases). The CDR3 covers 14 residues. Germline V gene data show CDR1 as MNHEY and CDR2 as SMNVEV (reference sequence). Trimming shortened V by 4 bases and J by 7 bases, and 15 bases separated the two germline ends. CDR3 DNA: TGTGCCAGCAGTTCTAACCCACAGGTTTATACGCAGTATTTT. Translated: CASSSNPQVYTQYF.

The rearrangement links TRBV28 to TRBJ1-6; TRBD1 aligns across 9 bases. J was trimmed by 9 bases and V by 2 bases; bases with no gene match: 8. CDR1 and CDR2 (germline): MDHEN, SYDVKM. This CDR3 spans 16 amino acids. DNA of the CDR3: TGTGCCAGCAGTTTACATACTGGACAGGGGACTTCACCCCTCCACTTT. It translates to CASSLHTGQGTSPLHF.

The chain employs TRBV6-1 and TRBJ2-2; 7 nucleotides agree with TRBD1. J gave up 5 bases and V 4 bases, and 4 bases lay outside the gene matches. The CDR3 sequence is 14 residues long. The germline V gene has CDR1 MNHNS and CDR2 SASEGT. The CDR3 here is CASSVGTETGELFF. The CDR3 DNA reads TGTGCCAGCAGTGTAGGGACAGAGACCGGGGAGCTGTTTTTT.

The chain joins TRBV6-1 to TRBJ1-4; 8 bases match TRBD1. The germline V gene has CDR1 MNHNS and CDR2 SASEGT. V shed 6 bases and J 4 bases; nucleotides not matched to a gene: 7. CDR3 length: 15 residues. The chain's CDR3 is CASRTTGGLNEKLFF. CDR3 coding DNA: TGTGCCAGCAGAACAACAGGGGGGCTTAATGAAAAACTGTTTTTT.

The chain recombines TRBV6-1 with TRBJ2-7, with D maybe TRBD2 (5 bases). This CDR3 comprises 14 residues. V gave up 3 bases and J gave up 8 bases, with 17 bases separating them. CDR1 is MNHNS and CDR2 is SASEGT in the germline V gene. In DNA, the CDR3 is TGTGCCAGCAGTGATGCCGCGGGCCCTCCGCAGCAGTACTTC. Translation gives CASSDAAGPPQQYF.

The chain is built from TRBV28 and TRBJ2-7, with TRBD1 matching over 8 bases. The germline V gene has CDR1 MDHEN and CDR2 SYDVKM. The V gene end was trimmed by 4 bases and the J gene end by 5 bases; junction bases not matched to a gene: 10. CDR3 length equals 15 residues. This chain's CDR3 is CASSSQSTGANEQYF. The CDR3 bases are TGTGCCAGCAGTTCCCAGTCGACAGGGGCGAACGAGCAGTACTTC.

The chain carries TRBV5-8 and TRBJ1-5; D not resolved. Germline CDR1 reads SGHTS; CDR2 reads YDEGEE. The CDR3 contains 14 residues. Deletions cut 4 bases from V and 6 bases from J, with 14 bases between. In nucleotides, the CDR3 is TGTGCCAGCAGCAGCACCCGGAGCGCTCAGCCCCAGCATTTT. Its protein product is CASSSTRSAQPQHF.